This record concerns one T cell receptor beta chain sequence. The sample is drawn from a study of blood T cell repertoires in COVID-19. The CDR3 length is 14 residues. After removal of 4 bases from V and 6 bases from J, the junction contained 5 bases not matched to a gene. Germline CDR1 SEHNR, CDR2 FQNEAQ (reference sequence). The method was immunoSEQ multiplex PCR; TCRdb's version includes in-frame clones alone and lacks a portion of them. The table shows nearly 70,000 clones, with around 88% occurring only once. The sample was peripheral blood. This TCR was sampled from a woman aged 70-85 years with acute or convalescent COVID-19. The J gene is TRBJ1-2, the V gene TRBV7-9; 10 bases map to TRBD1. CDR3 in amino acids: CASSSWTGGDGYTF. CDR3 sequence (DNA): TGTGCCAGCAGCTCTTGGACAGGGGGGGATGGCTACACCTTC.